The rows below give T cell receptor beta chains drawn from one sample of a study of blood T cell repertoires in COVID-19. The table came from immunoSEQ multiplex PCR; TCRdb's copy has only in-frame clones and leaves some out. The sample lists roughly 150,000 clones, around 85% occurring once. Sequencing was performed on peripheral blood. These receptors all stem from a woman older than 75 with COVID-19, enrolled during active disease. CDR3s include the opening cysteine and the closing phenylalanine or tryptophan. D genes are given only for firm matches. Clone size is shown for a subset of rows, as once, few, many or a class of expanded clone.

. | 14 | . | TRBJ1-5 | TRBV3-1/TRBV3-2 | CASSQAGQNQPQHF | TGTGCCAGCAGCCAGGCTGGACAGAATCAGCCCCAGCATTTT
. | 12 | . | TRBJ1-2 | TRBV5-1 | CASSFDNYGHTF | TGCGCCAGCAGCTTTGATAACTATGGCCACACCTTC
. | 16 | . | TRBJ2-7 | TRBV11-2 | CASSSKEGFSSYEQYF | TGTGCCAGCAGCTCAAAGGAGGGTTTTAGCTCCTACGAGCAGTACTTC
TRBD1 | 15 | . | TRBJ1-1 | TRBV11-3 | CASSLDPGGHTEAFF | TGTGCCAGCAGCTTAGATCCAGGGGGCCACACTGAAGCTTTCTTT
. | 15 | . | TRBJ1-6 | TRBV27 | CASSSGQWRSSPLHF | TGTGCCAGCAGTTCCGGACAGTGGAGGAGTTCACCCCTCCACTTT
. | 15 | . | TRBJ1-2 | TRBV5-4 | CASSTPQAINYGYTF | TGTGCCAGCAGCACGCCACAGGCGATAAACTATGGCTACACCTTC
. | 17 | once | TRBJ1-1 | TRBV2 | CASSEAGGGPWRTEAFF | TGTGCCAGCAGTGAAGCGGGGGGGGGCCCCTGGAGGACTGAAGCTTTCTTT
TRBD2 | 17 | once | TRBJ2-5 | TRBV3-1/TRBV3-2 | CASSTRGLAGGGQTQYF | TGTGCCAGCAGCACCCGGGGACTAGCGGGGGGCGGGCAGACCCAGTACTTC
TRBD2 | 13 | . | TRBJ2-7 | TRBV7-2 | CASSRDYLYEQYF | TGTGCCAGCAGCCGGGACTACCTCTACGAGCAGTACTTC
TRBD1 | 16 | . | TRBJ1-4 | TRBV5-1 | CASSLGGQGRNEKLFF | TGCGCCAGCAGCCTGGGGGGACAGGGGCGTAATGAAAAACTGTTTTTT
. | 15 | . | TRBJ2-5 | TRBV2 | CASRQQSGSQETQYF | TGTGCCAGCAGGCAACAATCAGGATCCCAAGAGACCCAGTACTTC
. | 11 | . | TRBJ2-7 | TRBV23-1 | CASSPFFEQYF | TGCGCCAGCAGTCCCTTTTTCGAGCAGTACTTC
. | 14 | . | TRBJ1-4 | TRBV19 | CASSIVGAEIKLFF | TGTGCCAGTAGTATTGTGGGGGCCGAGATAAAACTGTTTTTT
. | 12 | . | TRBJ2-7 | TRBV3-1/TRBV3-2 | CASSHAYYEQYF | TGTGCCAGCAGCCATGCGTACTACGAGCAGTACTTC
. | 14 | . | TRBJ1-1 | TRBV5-8 | CASSLRVFSTEAFF | TGTGCCAGCAGCTTGAGAGTCTTTTCAACTGAAGCTTTCTTT
. | 16 | few | TRBJ2-7 | TRBV2 | CASSHNTGRLSYEQYF | TGTGCCAGCAGCCATAATACAGGGAGACTATCCTACGAGCAGTACTTC
. | 15 | . | TRBJ2-3 | TRBV6-5 | CASTRSGQTTDTQYF | TGTGCCAGCACCCGTAGCGGCCAAACCACAGATACGCAGTATTTT
. | 15 | . | TRBJ2-7 | TRBV5-1 | CASSRGDTNTYEQYF | TGCGCCAGCAGCCGGGGGGACACTAACACCTACGAGCAGTACTTC
TRBD1 | 15 | . | TRBJ2-2 | TRBV9 | CASSADRALSGELFF | TGTGCCAGCAGCGCAGACAGGGCTCTTAGCGGGGAGCTGTTTTTT
. | 15 | . | TRBJ2-7 | TRBV19 | CASSKEPGVSYEQYF | TGTGCCAGTAGTAAGGAGCCAGGGGTCTCCTACGAGCAGTACTTC
TRBD1 | 15 | . | TRBJ1-5 | TRBV9 | CASSSGGREGQPQHF | TGTGCCAGCAGCTCAGGGGGGAGAGAGGGTCAGCCCCAGCATTTT
TRBD1 | 17 | many | TRBJ1-5 | TRBV15 | CATSRRPGTGTNQPQHF | TGTGCCACCAGCAGACGTCCCGGGACAGGGACCAATCAGCCCCAGCATTTT